These T cell receptor beta chains were read from a single sample in a study of T cell repertoires in cytomegalovirus infection. Their antigens are not known. TCRdb called the reads again in MiXCR, with one record for every CDR3 protein. Counted here are hundreds of thousands of distinct CDR3 sequences, about 33% occurring once; the ten biggest clones make up 15% to 20%. The material sequenced was cultured PBMCs, taken from culture after CMV antigen stimulation. These receptors were collected from a human donor in good health (CMV status not recorded). Some clones in this sample may be carry-over from other donors' samples. The CDR3 runs from the conserved cysteine through the conserved F or W. The D gene is left open where the match is weak.

D,V,CDR3
TRBD2,TRBV2,CAGGTSPYEQYF
TRBD1,TRBV7-6,CASSLAGTGVYEQYF
-,TRBV12-3/TRBV12-4,CASSLAETAYNEQFF
-,TRBV7-8,CASVDRKTGELFF
-,TRBV20-1,CSARPRGDKNIQYF
TRBD1,TRBV7-2,CASSGAGDRGSPLHF
-,TRBV6-5,CASSPQPTSPVAFF
-,TRBV7-2,CASSLDRALDTQYF
TRBD1,TRBV7-9,CASSYHGDSGHEAFF
-,TRBV11-2,CASSNPRWGGEETQYF
-,TRBV7-2,CASSMGTPSGNTIYF
-,TRBV2,CASSEERGGGNTIYF
-,TRBV10-3,CAAGTTAVGSPLHF
-,TRBV4-1,CASSSPAGGKYGYTF
-,TRBV6-2/TRBV6-3,CASSYREIFPMNEQFF
-,TRBV20-1,CSARDPKTGELFF
-,TRBV6-5,CASSLRTNEKLFF
TRBD2,TRBV28,CASMNPGLAGADYEQYF
-,TRBV20-1,CSANPRGEQETQYF
-,TRBV12-5,CASGLVWGDEQFF
-,TRBV11-3,CASSFTANNEQFF
-,TRBV7-2,CASSHPRAGNTEAFF
-,TRBV11-2,CASSRSTDRRNQPQHF
TRBD2,TRBV20-1,CSATMMGTSLDEQFF
TRBD2,TRBV7-2,CASSSIAGGIYEQYF
-,TRBV7-6,CASSYNRNTEAFF
-,TRBV25-1,CASSEAGSSGNTIYF
TRBD2,TRBV6-1,CASSERGGRAGDTQYF
-,TRBV2,CASRYLYEQYF
-,TRBV9,CASSARGEDNEQFF
TRBD2,TRBV12-3/TRBV12-4,CASSLLGSGLDKETQYF
TRBD2,TRBV25-1,CASKVSGSLDTQYF